This T cell receptor beta chain was retrieved from a study of cytomegalovirus exposure and HLA in healthy donors. Study-wide background: Tens of millions of unique TCR sequences came from HLA-typed donors in an early release. Whole-study results and caveats: Three chains linked to CMV were shown in vitro to be specific for CMV antigens. Researchers reported from a later analysis that most CMV-associated TCR beta chains appeared HLA-restricted.

Turning to this clone: Its specificity is not known.

V lost 6 bases and J 10 bases, leaving 22 bases between the germline ends. The CDR3 has 14 residues. Germline-derived CDR1 and CDR2 are MNHEY and SVGAGI. Amplification used 60 Vbeta primers and 13 Jbeta primers. Method: immunoSEQ multiplex PCR; TCRdb's copy keeps in-frame clones and lacks some. The sample table sets out tens of thousands of clones. The receptor was isolated from a woman in her 30s in good health and CMV-seropositive. The chain is built from TRBV6-5 and TRBJ2-7; D is perhaps TRBD2 (6 bases). Material: PBMCs. The CDR3 sequence: CASRQPGTDGRQYF. CDR3 nucleotides: TGTGCCAGCAGGCAACCTGGGACGGACGGGAGACAGTACTTC.